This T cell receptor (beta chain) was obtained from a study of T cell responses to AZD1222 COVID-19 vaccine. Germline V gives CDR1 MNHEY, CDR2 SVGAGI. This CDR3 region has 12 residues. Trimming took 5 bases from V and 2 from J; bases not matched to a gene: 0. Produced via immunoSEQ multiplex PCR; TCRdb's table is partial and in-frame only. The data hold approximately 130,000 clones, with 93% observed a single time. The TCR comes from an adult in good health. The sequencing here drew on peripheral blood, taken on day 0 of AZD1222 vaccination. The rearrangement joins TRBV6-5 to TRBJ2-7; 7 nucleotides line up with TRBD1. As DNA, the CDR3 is TGTGCCAGCAGTCAGGGGGCCTACGAGCAGTACTTC. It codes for CASSQGAYEQYF.